The source of this T cell receptor (beta chain) is a study of OX40 agonist ivuxolimab in advanced cancers. The study's findings and limits: Average numbers of expanded clones were greater in CD8+ T cells than in CD4+.

Clones were sequenced by immunoSEQ multiplex PCR, and TCRdb holds only the in-frame ones, with some missing. The sample lists under 100,000 clones; 75% to 95% were seen once. A note on this clone: No antigen is known for it.

This clonotype originated in an adult with an advanced solid tumor such as melanoma, head and neck, liver or kidney cancer. Material: CD4+ or CD8+ T cells sorted from blood, obtained in a trial of the OX40 agonist ivuxolimab.

Written as DNA, the CDR3 is TGTGCCAGCAGCTCCGGGACAGTCTACTACGAGCAGTACTTC. This translates into CASSSGTVYYEQYF. The chain employs TRBV5-5 and TRBJ2-7; TRBD1 matches at 7 bases. The CDR3 has 14 amino acids. V trimming: 3 bases; J trimming: 3 bases; junction bases outside the gene matches: 6. CDR1 and CDR2 from the germline V gene are SGHKS and YYEKEE (reference sequence).